This TCR beta chain was retrieved from a study of T cell responses to AZD1222 COVID-19 vaccine (dated by TCRdb to about 2021). With regard to the full study: Because spike-specific TCR depth and breadth did not differ between the two schedules, AZD1222 recipients who got a second dose at roughly 4 weeks were pooled with those who got a second dose at roughly 12 weeks. TCR sequencing was performed for more than 230 trial participants, of whom roughly 200 were given two doses of AZD1222 and around 25 were given two doses of MenACWY control vaccine. Trial participants were enrolled into age subgroups of 18-55, 56-69 and 70-plus years, which contained approximately 150, 28 and 58 TCR-sequenced participants, respectively.

Taken from the germline V gene, the CDR1 and CDR2 loops are SGHRS and YFSETQ. The germline ends are 12 bases apart after V is trimmed by 2 bases and J by 1 base. Measured from the cysteine to the phenylalanine, the CDR3 is 16 residues long. Of all the DNA, just the CDR3 is kept, 48 bases in frame from base 1. What the study reported, not specific to this receptor: Only five to seven AZD1222 recipients were SARS-CoV-2 seropositive at baseline, limiting conclusions about previously exposed vaccinees. Vaccine-associated CD4 TCRs spanned the whole spike protein, with dominant responses in regions 160-218 and 743-854. Reportedly, almost half of the unique spike-specific TCRs recognized epitopes lying outside the regions that are mutated in the B.1.351 and B.1.1.7 variants. Most participants were white British and females outnumbered males, and the authors suggested that clonal diversity may have been underestimated. The 56-69-year group was small, and its depth increase did not reach significance, likely because of low power. Spike-specific TCR breadth and depth rose significantly after two AZD1222 doses compared with day 0 and with MenACWY recipients. Because no day 14 peak-response samples were available, repertoires were characterized only after the peak T cell response.

The CDR3 regions of human TCRbeta chains were analyzed by immunosequencing. The study's own analysis went as follows. TCRs in the repertoires were compared against a reference library of SARS-CoV-2-specific TCRs that had been generated with the MIRA antigen-specificity platform. Breadth meant the fraction of unique TCRs that were SARS-CoV-2-associated, whereas depth meant the fraction of total T cells that were SARS-CoV-2-associated. Using the MIRA data, each spike-specific TCR was assigned both to the spike region to which the TCR was reactive and to a CD4 or CD8 class. Log10-transformed breadth and depth values were compared by one-way ANOVA with Sidak's multiple comparisons tests. TCRdb obtained this table from immuneACCESS and retained in-frame rearrangements with V and J assigned. These tables miss some clones; where compared with another copy, unresolved V genes account for less than half of the shortfall, and the remainder is unexplained. The DNA was the basis for D and trimming; V, J and clone size are from that table. This sample holds about 130,000 clones; over 75% were observed only once. The top ten hold 20% to 25% of the sample.

The sample's time point label is to be understood as: baseline before first vaccination. The vaccinee samples were drawn from two UK trials, COV001 and COV002, one of which was a single-blind randomized controlled phase 2/3 trial testing AZD1222 (ChAdOx1 nCoV-19) in healthy adults. For TCRbeta chain sequencing, PBMC samples were collected from trial participants at day 0 and at day 28 after the second dose. In the case of this clone: Its antigen target is currently unknown. No clone much larger than this one lies a single base away; base qualities are absent.

The origin of this receptor is an adult in good health. The sequences come from peripheral blood, collected on day 0 of AZD1222 vaccination. Here the chain combines TRBV5-1 and TRBJ2-2; too little of a D gene remains to name it. The CDR3 amino acid sequence is: CASSFSLVGNTGELFF. The nucleotides are TGCGCCAGCAGCTTTTCTTTGGTCGGGAACACCGGGGAGCTGTTTTTT. With the rest looked up from the reference TRBV5-1 and TRBJ2-2 genes rather than sequenced, the full variable domain is KAGVTQTPRYLIKTRGQQVTLSCSPISGHRSVSWYQQTPGQGLQFLFEYFSETQRNKGNFPGRFSGRQFSNSRSEMNVSTLELGDSALYLCASSFSLVGNTGELFFGEGSRLTVL.